This record concerns one T cell receptor beta chain sequence. Germline V gene data show CDR1 as LNHDA and CDR2 as SQIVND (reference sequence). The CDR3 is made up of 15 amino acids. V was pared by 3 bases and J by 0 bases, with 11 bases between. Some clones are missing from TCRdb's copy, which holds only in-frame ones; the method was immunoSEQ multiplex PCR. The table includes some 39,000 clones, approximately 90% detected once. These data originate in a study of OX40 agonist ivuxolimab in advanced cancers. Study information: Ivuxolimab was delivered to patients intravenously every 2 weeks at doses spanning 0.01 to 10 mg/kg.

This receptor was taken from an adult with an advanced solid tumor such as melanoma, head and neck, liver or kidney cancer. Sequences were derived from CD4+ or CD8+ T cells sorted from blood, sampled in a trial of the OX40 agonist ivuxolimab. V gene TRBV19 combines with J gene TRBJ1-2; D unresolved. This chain's CDR3 is CASSILLQANYGYTF. The CDR3 bases are TGTGCCAGTAGTATCTTGCTGCAAGCTAACTATGGCTACACCTTC.